Shown below are 31 T cell receptor beta chains from a single sample sequenced in a study of blood T cell repertoires in COVID-19. TCRdb's table, derived via immunoSEQ multiplex PCR, lists solely in-frame clones and lacks some. The repertoire holds about 200,000 clones, with approximately 84% as singletons. Sequencing was done on a sample of peripheral blood. The receptor set was obtained from a man older than 75 with acute or convalescent COVID-19.

This clone occurred once. In nucleotides, the CDR3 is TGCAGCGTTGAAGAACCGACTAGCTATGGCTACACCTTC. It yields the protein CSVEEPTSYGYTF. The chain employs TRBV29-1 and TRBJ1-2; unclear D gene. V shed 0 bases and J shed 4 bases, with 9 bases lying between them. This CDR3 region has 13 residues. Per the germline V gene, CDR1 is SQVTM and CDR2 is ANQGSEA.

The table lists this clone with a count of one. The genes are TRBV19 and TRBJ2-1; 11 bases are shared with TRBD2. The CDR3 spans 15 residues. Trimming removed 5 bases from V and 5 bases from J; junction bases left unmatched: 5. Germline V gives CDR1 LNHDA, CDR2 SQIVND (reference sequence). CDR3 DNA: TGTGCCAGTAGTCTTACTAGCGGGAGCCACAATGAGCAGTTCTTC. This encodes CASSLTSGSHNEQFF.

The V gene is TRBV6-5, the J gene TRBJ2-1; 12 bases are shared with TRBD2. The V gene end was trimmed by 6 bases and the J gene end by 7 bases; junction bases not matched to a gene: 1. Germline V gene lookup returns CDR1 MNHEY and CDR2 SVGAGI. The CDR3 runs to 13 residues. The CDR3 here is CASRTSGSNEQFF. The CDR3 DNA reads TGTGCCAGCAGGACTAGCGGGAGTAATGAGCAGTTCTTC.

The CDR3 sequence is CASSQGSSRELFF. The CDR3 DNA follows: TGTGCCAGCAGCCAAGGTAGCTCGAGGGAACTGTTTTTT. The chain has TRBV3-1 (or the pseudogene TRBV3-2) and TRBJ1-4; D is undetermined. This CDR3 spans 13 amino acids. Per the germline V gene, CDR1 is LGHDT and CDR2 is YNNKEL (reference sequence). V was cut by 1 base and J by 12 bases, with 12 bases left in between.

The chain is built from TRBV10-3 and TRBJ1-1; 7 positions match TRBD1. CDR3 length: 15 residues. From germline, CDR1 is ENHRY and CDR2 SYGVKD. J lost 8 bases, V lost 6 bases, and 15 bases had no gene match. This chain's CDR3 is CAIRGTDLPETEAFF. The DNA of the CDR3 is TGTGCCATCAGGGGGACAGACCTCCCAGAAACCGAAGCTTTCTTT.

The gene calls are TRBV6-2 or TRBV6-3 and TRBJ2-7; weak D call: TRBD1 (5 bases). CDR1 and CDR2 (germline): MNHEY, SVGEGT. The CDR3 has 15 amino acids. Trimming cost V 3 bases and J 1 base, with 13 bases left between them. In nucleotides, the CDR3 is TGTGCCAGCAGTTATTGGGGCGGACCATCCTACGAGCAGTACTTC. This sequence encodes CASSYWGGPSYEQYF.

CDR3 sequence reads: CASSLGGDQETQYF. The CDR3, as DNA: TGCGCCAGCAGCTTGGGGGGGGACCAAGAGACCCAGTACTTC. The chain joins TRBV5-1 to TRBJ2-5; maybe TRBD2 (6 bases). The germline V gene has CDR1 SGHRS and CDR2 YFSETQ. V was cut by 0 bases and J by 0 bases, with 6 bases left in between. This CDR3 has 14 residues. Together with reference TRBV5-1 and TRBJ2-5, the CDR3 gives the full variable domain: KAGVTQTPRYLIKTRGQQVTLSCSPISGHRSVSWYQQTPGQGLQFLFEYFSETQRNKGNFPGRFSGRQFSNSRSEMNVSTLELGDSALYLCASSLGGDQETQYFGPGTRLLVL.

The chain has TRBV7-2 and TRBJ1-4; 9 nucleotides align to TRBD1. The trim removed 2 bases at V and 3 bases at J, leaving 7 bases unmatched. This CDR3 spans 17 amino acids. CDR1 is SGHTA and CDR2 is FQGNSA in the germline V gene. The CDR3 reads CASSLLPGTGPNEKLFF. The CDR3 bases are TGTGCCAGCAGCTTATTACCCGGGACAGGGCCTAATGAAAAACTGTTTTTT.

This chain uses TRBV29-1 with TRBJ1-2, with D uncertain. Trimming took 2 bases from V and 2 from J, leaving 3 bases between them. The CDR3 loop spans 11 amino acids. Germline V gene lookup returns CDR1 SQVTM and CDR2 ANQGSEA. DNA for the CDR3: TGCAGCGTTGAACAGAACTATGGCTACACCTTC. Its translation is CSVEQNYGYTF.

The chain is built from TRBV3-1 (or the pseudogene TRBV3-2) and TRBJ2-2, with D unresolved. The CDR3 contains 11 residues. The germline V gene encodes CDR1 LGHDT and CDR2 YNNKEL (reference sequence). Trimming took off 5 bases at V and 6 bases at J, with 4 bases between the two ends. The CDR3 DNA sequence: TGTGCCAGCAGCTTATCCGGGGAGCTGTTTTTT. Protein: CASSLSGELFF.

The chain carries TRBV5-1 and TRBJ2-5, with 12 bases identical to TRBD2. Germline CDR1 is SGHRS and CDR2 is YFSETQ. The ends lost 4 bases at V and 5 bases at J; junction bases unmatched: 6. This CDR3 has 15 residues. The CDR3 DNA sequence: TGCGCCAGCAGCGTTAGACTAGCGGGAGATGAGACCCAGTACTTC. This translates into CASSVRLAGDETQYF.

The chain has TRBV6-5 and TRBJ1-6, with D maybe TRBD1 (5 bases). The CDR3 has 15 residues. Per the germline V gene, CDR1 is MNHEY and CDR2 is SVGAGI. Trimming stripped 7 bases from V and 0 bases from J, with 10 bases between. The CDR3 region is CASKRGSSYNSPLHF. The CDR3 nucleotides are TGTGCCAGCAAACGGGGGAGCTCCTATAATTCACCCCTCCACTTT.

This sequence joins TRBV7-2 and TRBJ2-1; 9 positions agree with TRBD2. This CDR3 region has 16 residues. In germline, CDR1 is SGHTA, CDR2 FQGNSA. V lost 4 bases and J lost 9; bases outside the gene matches: 13. CDR3: CASSSGLASWEGEQFF. In DNA form, the CDR3 reads TGTGCCAGCAGCTCTGGACTAGCGAGTTGGGAAGGTGAGCAGTTCTTC.

The chain couples TRBV12-3 or TRBV12-4 to TRBJ2-3; D unclear. The ends were cut back, 3 bases at V and 5 bases at J, with 6 bases in the middle. This CDR3 spans 12 amino acids. The CDR3 region is CASSFPKDTQYF. Here the CDR3 DNA reads TGTGCCAGCAGTTTCCCCAAAGATACGCAGTATTTT.

Turning to this clone: One junction end does not reproduce the germline sequence, and a read error may be involved. This CDR3 is also generated by other DNA sequences in the sample. The chain links TRBV11-3 to TRBJ2-3; 11 bases match TRBD2. Germline V gives CDR1 SGHNT, CDR2 YENEEA. This CDR3 has 18 residues. CDR3 sequence reads: CASSSPSVAGGFTDTQYF. The CDR3 region has the DNA TGTGCCAGTAGCTCGCCCTCGGTAGCGGGAGGGTTCACAGATACGCAGTATTTT.

This clone was detected only a few times. The J gene is TRBJ1-1, the V gene TRBV21-1; the table's D call TRBD1 went unverified against the DNA. TRBV21-1 is a listed pseudogene. The CDR3 loop spans 19 amino acids. In DNA form, the CDR3 reads TGTGCCAGCAGCACCCCAGAAGGACACAAAAAAATCCGTCCATTTGAAGCTTTCTTT. Amino acid sequence: CASSTPEGHKKIRPFEAFF.

The chain is built from TRBV9 and TRBJ2-1; the D is unclear. Trimming stripped 0 bases from V and 0 bases from J, with 7 bases between. The CDR3 consists of 15 residues. The germline CDR1 and CDR2 sequences are SGDLS and YYNGEE. CDR3 nucleotides: TGTGCCAGCAGCGTAGAAGCCCACTCCTACAATGAGCAGTTCTTC. This encodes CASSVEAHSYNEQFF.

This sequence joins TRBV6-5 and TRBJ1-1; 8 bases align to TRBD1. The V segment lost 10 bases and the J segment 1 base; nucleotides outside the gene matches: 8. In germline, CDR1 is MNHEY, CDR2 SVGAGI. The CDR3 covers 14 residues. For the CDR3, the DNA is TGTGCCACCCTGATAGGGACAGGGAACACTGAAGCTTTCTTT. It translates to CATLIGTGNTEAFF.

V is TRBV4-2 and J is TRBJ2-2, with 11 bases identical to TRBD2. The ends lost 3 bases at V and 0 bases at J; junction bases unmatched: 3. The CDR3 consists of 17 residues. Per the germline V gene, CDR1 is LGHNA and CDR2 is YNFKEQ. The chain's CDR3 is CASSQGLAVANTGELFF. CDR3 nucleotide sequence: TGTGCCAGCAGCCAGGGACTAGCGGTAGCGAACACCGGGGAGCTGTTTTTT.

This chain joins TRBV6-1 and TRBJ2-1; 14 positions match TRBD2. The CDR3 spans 18 residues. Germline lookup yields CDR1 MNHNS and CDR2 SASEGT. V shed 2 bases, J shed 8 bases, and the junction held 11 bases outside the gene matches. Here the CDR3 DNA reads TGTGCCAGCAGTGAACGGGCAGGGACTAGCGGGAGATGGGATGAGCAGTTCTTC. Translated, it gives CASSERAGTSGRWDEQFF.

For the CDR3, the DNA is TGTGCCAGCAGAGACAGGGGTTTCAGCACAGATACGCAGTATTTT. It yields the protein CASRDRGFSTDTQYF. V and J are TRBV6-5 and TRBJ2-3, with 8 bases identical to TRBD1. Trimming cost V 6 bases and J 0 bases; bases outside gene matches: 5. Germline V gene lookup returns CDR1 MNHEY and CDR2 SVGAGI. The CDR3 loop spans 15 amino acids.

The V gene is TRBV30, the J gene TRBJ1-2, with a weak D call TRBD1 (5 bases). With 3 bases removed from V and 6 bases from J, the gap between germline ends came to 23 bases. The germline gives CDR1 GTSNPN, CDR2 SVGIG (reference sequence). CDR3 size: 16 residues. Here the CDR3 DNA reads TGTGCCTGGAGGGAAACAGGTGAACTCCTAACTAATGGCTACACCTTC. Its protein is CAWRETGELLTNGYTF.

V usage is TRBV3-1 (or the pseudogene TRBV3-2) and J usage is TRBJ1-3; 7 bases are shared with TRBD1. This CDR3 has 17 amino acids. V shed 3 bases and J 1 base; nucleotides not matched to a gene: 9. Germline-derived CDR1 and CDR2 are LGHDT and YNNKEL (reference sequence). CDR3 DNA sequence: TGTGCCAGCAGCCATGGGGAAAACAGGGGTTCTGGAAACACCATATATTTT. Translating gives CASSHGENRGSGNTIYF.

This clone appeared a few times. This chain connects TRBV7-2 to TRBJ1-1; 8 nucleotides line up with TRBD1. The germline V gene encodes CDR1 SGHTA and CDR2 FQGNSA. V shed 5 bases, J shed 14 bases, and the junction held 16 bases outside the gene matches. CDR3 size: 14 residues. CDR3 coding DNA: TGTGCCAGCAGCCTGTACCCCGACAGGGGCACTGTGTTCTTT. Translation: CASSLYPDRGTVFF. The whole variable domain, filled in from reference TRBV7-2 and TRBJ1-1, reads GAGVSQSPSNKVTEKGKDVELRCDPISGHTALYWYRQSLGQGLEFLIYFQGNSAPDKSGLPSDRFSAERTGGSVSTLTIQRTQQEDSAVYLCASSLYPDRGTVFFGQGTRLTVV.

The V gene is TRBV5-1, the J gene TRBJ1-1; no clear D. V dropped 1 base and J dropped 7 bases, with 11 bases sitting between them. Germline V gene lookup returns CDR1 SGHRS and CDR2 YFSETQ. The CDR3 has 13 residues. This CDR3 reads CASSLLASREAFF. The CDR3 region has the DNA TGCGCCAGCAGCTTGTTAGCCTCCCGTGAAGCTTTCTTT.

The V gene is TRBV7-6, the J gene TRBJ2-7, with D perhaps TRBD2 (7 bases). This CDR3 has 16 amino acids. Germline-derived CDR1 and CDR2 are SGHVS and FNYEAQ. Trimming removed 2 bases from V and 6 bases from J, with 20 bases in between. This chain's CDR3 is CASSLPLGAGVPEQYF. The CDR3, as DNA: TGTGCCAGCAGCTTACCCCTGGGGGCGGGAGTCCCCGAGCAGTACTTC. Looking up the rest from reference TRBV7-6 and TRBJ2-7 gives the full variable domain: GAGVSQSPRYKVTKRGQDVALRCDPISGHVSLYWYRQALGQGPEFLTYFNYEAQQDKSGLPNDRFSAERPEGSISTLTIQRTEQRDSAMYRCASSLPLGAGVPEQYFGPGTRLTVT.

The chain is built from TRBV6-1 and TRBJ1-6, with D perhaps TRBD1 (5 bases). Germline CDR1 reads MNHNS; CDR2 reads SASEGT. The CDR3 totals 15 residues. V was clipped by 2 bases and J by 6 bases, with 11 bases between them. CDR3 bases: TGTGCCAGCAGTGAAAGTGCAGGGCGTAATTCACCCCTCCACTTT. It codes for CASSESAGRNSPLHF.

V gene TRBV15 combines with J gene TRBJ2-1, with a possible D match to TRBD2 (6 bases). This CDR3 has 13 amino acids. Germline loops: CDR1 LNHNV, CDR2 YYDKDF (reference sequence). V was pared by 5 bases and J by 7 bases, with 12 bases between. The CDR3 protein is CATSPRGTNEQFF. The CDR3, as DNA: TGTGCCACCAGCCCGCGGGGCACTAATGAGCAGTTCTTC. Together with reference TRBV15 and TRBJ2-1, the CDR3 gives the full variable domain: DAMVIQNPRYQVTQFGKPVTLSCSQTLNHNVMYWYQQKSSQAPKLLFHYYDKDFNNEADTPDNFQSRRPNTSFCFLDIRSPGLGDTAMYLCATSPRGTNEQFFGPGTRLTVL.

The CDR3 bases are TGTGCCAGCAGGCCGGGACTAGCGGAGTTTCACACAGATACGCAGTATTTT. Amino acid sequence: CASRPGLAEFHTDTQYF. The V and J genes are TRBV2 and TRBJ2-3, with 11 bases identical to TRBD2. The CDR3 runs 17 residues. J was trimmed by 2 bases and V by 6 bases; bases with no gene match: 10. Germline V gene lookup returns CDR1 SNHLY and CDR2 FYNNEI.

The table lists this clone with a few counts. The chain carries TRBV3-1 (or the pseudogene TRBV3-2) and TRBJ2-3; 9 bases map to TRBD2. The J segment lost 3 bases and the V segment lost 4 bases, leaving 5 bases of the junction unmatched. The CDR3 length is 15 residues. CDR1 is LGHDT, CDR2 YNNKEL, per germline (reference sequence). CDR3 DNA sequence: TGTGCCAGCAGCCCACTAGCGGGTCGTACAGATACGCAGTATTTT. This codes for CASSPLAGRTDTQYF.

The chain carries TRBV19 and TRBJ1-2; D is possibly TRBD1 (6 bases). Germline values: CDR1 LNHDA, CDR2 SQIVND (reference sequence). The CDR3 has 15 residues. V lost 5 bases and J 10 bases, leaving 23 bases between the germline ends. Here the CDR3 reads CASSPLSQGKEHYTF. In DNA, the CDR3 is TGTGCCAGTAGTCCTCTAAGTCAGGGGAAGGAGCACTACACCTTC.